Following are 4 T cell receptor beta chains from one sample sequenced in a study of blood T cell repertoires in COVID-19. Clones were sequenced by immunoSEQ multiplex PCR, and TCRdb holds only the in-frame ones, with some missing. The sample contains 200,000 to 250,000 clones, roughly nine tenths of which appear only once. Sequencing used peripheral blood. Receptors were obtained from a man aged 60 to 75 with COVID-19, enrolled during active disease.

The rearrangement links TRBV9 to TRBJ1-1; the match to TRBD1 covers 8 bases. With 4 bases clipped from V and 3 bases from J, the junction kept 5 bases outside the gene matches. Germline assignment: CDR1 SGDLS and CDR2 YYNGEE. This CDR3 contains 14 residues. CDR3 DNA sequence: TGTGCCAGCAGCTTAGACAGGGGATACACTGAAGCTTTCTTT. Encoded protein: CASSLDRGYTEAFF.

The gene calls are TRBV27 and TRBJ1-6, with D perhaps matching TRBD1 (6 bases). Trimming took off 9 bases at V and 0 bases at J, with 21 bases between the two ends. The CDR3 consists of 18 residues. Germline lookup yields CDR1 MNHEY and CDR2 SMNVEV (reference sequence). CDR3 region: CASRKWDNRASYNSPLHF. The CDR3, as DNA: TGTGCCAGTCGAAAGTGGGACAACCGCGCCTCCTATAATTCACCCCTCCACTTT.

Only one count was recorded for this clone. The V gene is TRBV19, the J gene TRBJ2-2; 10 bases line up with TRBD1. The CDR3 sequence is 16 residues long. The germline CDR1 and CDR2 sequences are LNHDA and SQIVND (reference sequence). V dropped 3 bases and J dropped 7; count of bases not matched to a gene: 8. This CDR3 is CASSIRQGAGGGELFF. The CDR3 nucleotides are TGTGCCAGTAGTATCCGACAGGGGGCGGGCGGCGGGGAGCTGTTTTTT.

This chain joins TRBV29-1 and TRBJ2-7; 7 bases are shared with TRBD1. The V gene end was trimmed by 4 bases and the J gene end by 6 bases; junction bases not matched to a gene: 6. CDR3 length: 12 residues. The germline V gene encodes CDR1 SQVTM and CDR2 ANQGSEA. CDR3 in amino acids: CSVVPTGLEQYF. As DNA, the CDR3 is TGCAGCGTTGTCCCGACAGGGCTCGAGCAGTACTTC.